There are a few counts of the clone carrying this T cell receptor (beta chain). CDR1 MNHNS and CDR2 SASEGT come from the germline V gene. The CDR3 has 14 residues. Losses at the gene ends were 2 bases for V and 3 bases for J; bases not matched to a gene: 0. These data come from a study of blood T cell repertoires in COVID-19. Study-wide context: Donors in the United States, Italy and Spain gave samples during acute or convalescent COVID-19.

Original processing notes: Reference gene primer amplification yielded estimated nucleated cell counts. Libraries were prepared by immunoSEQ multiplex PCR; TCRdb keeps only in-frame clonotypes and omits some of them. V, J and clone size derive from that table, while D and trimming were established from the DNA sequence. The sample lists fewer than 400,000 clones, around 85% occurring once. The rearrangement uses TRBV6-1 and TRBJ2-2, with 7 bases aligning to TRBD2. Sequences were obtained from peripheral blood. This receptor was obtained from a woman aged 18-29 years with acute or convalescent COVID-19. The CDR3 spells CASSELADTGELFF. The CDR3 nucleotides are TGTGCCAGCAGTGAACTAGCGGACACCGGGGAGCTGTTTTTT.